Listed below are T cell receptor beta chains from one sample, sequenced in a study of blood T cell repertoires in COVID-19. This table comes from immunoSEQ multiplex PCR, and its TCRdb copy is limited to in-frame clones, with some not included. The repertoire has hundreds of thousands of clones, about 80% of them found once; the top ten carry over 7.5%. Sequenced material: peripheral blood. These receptors came from a woman older than 75 with acute or convalescent COVID-19. Both conserved end residues are part of each CDR3. D genes are given only for firm matches. Not all rows give a size; the values are once, few, many and, for expanded clones, a class.

cdr3_aa,cdr3_nt,clone_size,cdr3_length,j_call,v_call,d_call
CASSPSTGANTEAFF,TGTGCCAGCAGTCCATCGACGGGAGCGAACACTGAAGCTTTCTTT,-,15,TRBJ1-1,TRBV27,-
CAWARQQGSNYGYTF,TGTGCCTGGGCCCGACAACAGGGGAGCAACTATGGCTACACCTTC,-,15,TRBJ1-2,TRBV30,TRBD1
CASSPREDYGYTF,TGTGCCAGCTCACCACGCGAGGACTATGGCTACACCTTC,-,13,TRBJ1-2,TRBV18,-
CASSPRGGYQPQHF,TGTGCCAGCAGTCCTCGGGGGGGATATCAGCCCCAGCATTTT,-,14,TRBJ1-5,TRBV6-5,-
CASSLGTSPGNQPQHF,TGTGCCAGCAGTTTGGGGACATCCCCGGGAAATCAGCCCCAGCATTTT,-,16,TRBJ1-5,TRBV28,-
CASSAGGNEKLFF,TGTGCCAGTAGTGCGGGGGGGAATGAAAAACTGTTTTTT,-,13,TRBJ1-4,TRBV19,-
CATLQGYAGELFF,TGTGCCACCTTACAGGGGTACGCCGGGGAGCTGTTTTTT,-,13,TRBJ2-2,TRBV28,TRBD1
CASSADIMNTEAFF,TGTGCCAGCAGCGCGGACATAATGAACACTGAAGCTTTCTTT,few,14,TRBJ1-1,TRBV7-9,-
CASRHHYQSYNEQFF,TGTGCCAGCAGGCATCACTACCAGTCCTACAATGAGCAGTTCTTC,-,15,TRBJ2-1,TRBV27,-
CASSGDSNTEAFF,TGTGCCAGCAGCGGGGACAGTAACACTGAAGCTTTCTTT,-,13,TRBJ1-1,TRBV2,TRBD1
CASSLGQPNQPQHF,TGTGCCAGCAGCCTGGGGCAGCCTAATCAGCCCCAGCATTTT,-,14,TRBJ1-5,TRBV6-6,-
CASSPGLSNQPQHF,TGTGCCAGCAGCCCGGGGTTGAGCAATCAGCCCCAGCATTTT,-,14,TRBJ1-5,TRBV2,-
CSFSGGADTQYF,TGCAGCTTTAGCGGGGGCGCGGATACGCAGTATTTT,-,12,TRBJ2-3,TRBV29-1,TRBD2
CASSPNGVGQSNQPQHF,TGCGCCAGCAGCCCGAATGGAGTGGGACAGAGCAATCAGCCCCAGCATTTT,-,17,TRBJ1-5,TRBV5-1,TRBD1
CASSYRPYTVSYNEQFF,TGCGCCAGCAGCTACAGACCGTACACGGTTTCCTACAATGAGCAGTTCTTC,-,17,TRBJ2-1,TRBV5-1,-
CASSVQGNTGELFF,TGTGCCAGCAGCGTACAGGGGAACACCGGGGAGCTGTTTTTT,-,14,TRBJ2-2,TRBV9,-
CASSSAGVAGYTF,TGTGCCAGCAGCTCCGCGGGGGTCGCGGGCTACACCTTC,-,13,TRBJ1-2,TRBV5-6,-
CASSHQSNQPQHF,TGTGCCAGCAGCCACCAGAGCAATCAGCCCCAGCATTTT,-,13,TRBJ1-5,TRBV3-1/TRBV3-2,-
CASSSGQGGGNTIYF,TGTGCCAGCAGCTCGGGACAGGGAGGTGGAAACACCATATATTTT,-,15,TRBJ1-3,TRBV7-9,TRBD1
CASRGPTDRVTLHF,TGCGCCAGCAGGGGGCCAACCGATCGGGTGACGCTCCACTTT,-,14,TRBJ1-6,TRBV10-2,-
CASSQDRAGTQYF,TGTGCCAGCAGCCAAGATCGCGCAGGTACGCAGTATTTT,-,13,TRBJ2-3,TRBV14,-
CASSKGQGERANEKLFF,TGTGCCAGCAGCAAGGGACAGGGGGAAAGGGCTAATGAAAAACTGTTTTTT,-,17,TRBJ1-4,TRBV9,TRBD1